The entry below gives a single TCR beta chain sequence along with its context. The target antigen is unknown. This record belongs to a study of cytomegalovirus exposure and HLA in healthy donors. Whole-study results and caveats: Usually a TCR sequence was rare, but some public TCRs were found in many donors. Certain indistinguishable V segments, among them TRBV6-2 and TRBV6-3, were excluded.

CDR1 is SGHNT and CDR2 is YYREEE in the germline V gene (reference sequence). Trimming stripped 1 base from V and 2 bases from J, with 10 bases between. The CDR3 spans 14 residues. 60 Vbeta and 13 Jbeta primers were used in PCR. The method was immunoSEQ multiplex PCR; TCRdb's version includes in-frame clones alone and lacks a portion of them. The sample includes about 150,000 clones. This rearrangement joins TRBV5-4 to TRBJ2-7; weak D call: TRBD1 (5 bases). The TCR sequence derives from a man under 40 in good health and CMV-seronegative. Sequenced: PBMCs. CDR3 in amino acids: CASSLYQGTYEQYF. CDR3 nucleotide sequence: TGTGCCAGCAGCTTGTATCAGGGTACCTACGAGCAGTACTTC.